This section outlines one T cell receptor (beta chain) sequence together with its context. This sample was taken from a study of blood T cell repertoires in COVID-19. Across the study: Researchers got acute and convalescent COVID-19 samples from the United States, Italy and Spain. T cells, B-cell-depleted T cells, or PBMCs provided the cDNA or gDNA that served as material.

The germline V gene has CDR1 SNHLY and CDR2 FYNNEI. V lost 10 bases to trimming and J lost 0 bases; unmatched junction nucleotides: 10. The CDR3 is made up of 15 amino acids. Per the study methods: Estimation of nucleated cell counts relied on the amplification of reference gene primers. Sequenced by immunoSEQ multiplex PCR; TCRdb stores in-frame clones only, minus some. V, J and clone size were drawn from that table, and D and trimming were deduced from the DNA. This sample has over 150,000 clones, with more than 60% found just once. V is TRBV2 and J is TRBJ1-1; 8 bases fit TRBD1. The specimen was peripheral blood. This TCR was sampled from a man aged 65 to 85 with acute or convalescent COVID-19. This chain's CDR3 is CAIPSTGQVNTEAFF. CDR3 nucleotide sequence: TGTGCCATCCCAAGCACGGGACAGGTGAACACTGAAGCTTTCTTT.